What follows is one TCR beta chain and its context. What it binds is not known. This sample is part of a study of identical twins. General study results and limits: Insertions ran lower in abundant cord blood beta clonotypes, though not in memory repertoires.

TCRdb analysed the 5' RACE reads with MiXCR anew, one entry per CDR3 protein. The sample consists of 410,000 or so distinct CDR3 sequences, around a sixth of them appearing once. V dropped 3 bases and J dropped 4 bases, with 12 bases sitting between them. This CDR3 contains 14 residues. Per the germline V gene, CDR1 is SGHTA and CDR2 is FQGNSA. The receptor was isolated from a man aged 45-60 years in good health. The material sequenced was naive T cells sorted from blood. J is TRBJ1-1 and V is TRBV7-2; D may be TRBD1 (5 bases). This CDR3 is CASSFGGQGTEAFF. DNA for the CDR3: TGTGCCAGCAGCTTTGGTGGGCAGGGCACTGAAGCTTTCTTT.